Presented here are 15 T cell receptor beta chains from one specimen sequenced in a study of beta chain features in type 1 diabetes. Study-wide results and limits: Among patients with Type 1 diabetes, TCRB CDR3s were moderately but significantly shorter in every one of the four CD4+ subsets.

For these TCRs, the target antigens are not known. Expressed TCRB transcripts were sequenced because the isolated RNA had all been reverse transcribed beforehand. Libraries were prepared by immunoSEQ multiplex PCR; TCRdb keeps only in-frame clonotypes and omits some of them. The sample lists almost 350,000 clones; approximately 10% were seen once. The sample was central memory CD4+ T cells from blood. These receptors were obtained from a man aged 25-40 years with type 1 diabetes.

This clone was seen ten or more times. V and J are TRBV7-9 and TRBJ1-1; D call uncertain. Germline CDR1 and CDR2: SEHNR and FQNEAQ (reference sequence). The CDR3 is made up of 12 amino acids. The V and J ends lost 3 bases and 5 bases respectively, with 7 bases between them. The CDR3 here is CASSFDTTEAFF. As DNA, the CDR3 is TGTGCCAGCAGCTTCGACACGACTGAAGCTTTCTTT.

Only a few counts were recorded for this clone. The chain employs TRBV29-1 and TRBJ1-1; D gene uncertain. This CDR3 has 11 amino acids. Germline CDR1 and CDR2: SQVTM and ANQGSEA. V was shortened by 4 bases and J by 5 bases, with 8 bases between the two germline ends. The CDR3, as DNA: TGCAGCGTTGCGCTGACGACTGAAGCTTTCTTT. This translates into CSVALTTEAFF.

This clone occurred a few times. The J gene is TRBJ1-1, the V gene TRBV2; 7 bases map to TRBD1. This CDR3 has 18 amino acids. CDR1 is SNHLY, CDR2 FYNNEI, per germline. V was clipped by 2 bases and J by 4 bases; unmatched bases: 16. The CDR3 DNA reads as TGTGCCAGCAGTGAATTGGGGACAGTCGGGACGGAGGTCACTGAAGCTTTCTTT. Its translation is CASSELGTVGTEVTEAFF.

The chain uses TRBV30 and TRBJ2-2; D is perhaps TRBD1 (6 bases). Trimming took off 0 bases at V and 2 bases at J, with 13 bases between the two ends. This CDR3 is 16 amino acids long. Germline CDR1 is GTSNPN and CDR2 is SVGIG (reference sequence). Written as DNA, the CDR3 is TGTGCCTGGAGTGTCGACAGGACCTTTAACACCGGGGAGCTGTTTTTT. This sequence encodes CAWSVDRTFNTGELFF.

This clone was found a few times. This sequence joins TRBV7-2 and TRBJ2-1, with D perhaps TRBD1 or TRBD2 (5 bases each). This CDR3 is built from 11 residues. The V end was cut by 5 bases, the J end by 13 bases, with 12 bases between. The germline gives CDR1 SGHTA, CDR2 FQGNSA. DNA of the CDR3: TGTGCCAGCAGCCTCGGGGCACTTCAGTTCTTC. Protein sequence: CASSLGALQFF.

The rearrangement links TRBV6-1 to TRBJ2-7, with 8 bases lining up with TRBD1. The CDR3 covers 13 residues. The V gene end was trimmed by 8 bases and the J gene end by 5 bases; junction bases not matched to a gene: 8. In germline, CDR1 is MNHNS, CDR2 SASEGT. The CDR3 protein is CASGPDRAHEQYF. The CDR3 nucleotides read TGTGCCAGCGGCCCGGACAGGGCCCACGAGCAGTACTTC.

The chain employs TRBV4-3 and TRBJ2-5; D possibly matches TRBD1 or TRBD2 (5 bases each). With 4 bases removed from V and 1 base from J, the gap between germline ends came to 13 bases. The CDR3 is 15 amino acids. The V gene's germline CDR1 is LGHNA and CDR2 YSLEER. This chain's CDR3 is CASSLQPGPQETQYF. The CDR3 bases are TGCGCCAGCAGCCTCCAACCGGGACCCCAAGAGACCCAGTACTTC.

This rearrangement joins TRBV5-4 to TRBJ2-5, with 8 bases fitting TRBD1. The DNA end favors TRBJ2-7, so the J call may be wrong. The CDR3 is 16 amino acids. Germline CDR1 is SGHNT and CDR2 is YYREEE (reference sequence). The CDR3 spells CASSSWGTGQAYEQYF. In nucleotides, the CDR3 is TGTGCCAGCAGCTCGTGGGGGACGGGACAGGCCTACGAGCAGTACTTC.

The table lists this clone with a few counts. In DNA, the CDR3 is TGTGCCAGCTCAGCCCGCAGCGGGGGGGAGGCACCCCTCCACTTT. It translates to CASSARSGGEAPLHF. The chain carries TRBV18 and TRBJ1-6; perhaps TRBD1 as D (5 bases). Trimming pared 5 bases from V and 11 bases from J, leaving 19 bases between. The CDR3 spans 15 residues. Germline loops: CDR1 KGHSH, CDR2 LQKENI. The full variable domain, with the rest looked up from reference TRBV18 and TRBJ1-6, is NAGVMQNPRHLVRRRGQEARLRCSPMKGHSHVYWYRQLPEEGLKFMVYLQKENIIDESGMPKERFSAEFPKEGPSILRIQQVVRGDSAAYFCASSARSGGEAPLHFGNGTRLTVT.

This clone was seen more than once but under ten times. Written as DNA, the CDR3 is TGTGCCAGCTCACAGGGACAGGAATATGGCTACACCTTC. Its translation: CASSQGQEYGYTF. The chain joins TRBV18 to TRBJ1-2; 8 positions agree with TRBD1. This CDR3 contains 13 residues. The V gene's germline CDR1 is KGHSH and CDR2 LQKENI. V dropped 4 bases and J dropped 5; count of bases not matched to a gene: 3.

The CDR3 protein is CSARETQNTEAFF. CDR3 bases: TGCAGCGCCCGAGAGACCCAGAACACTGAAGCTTTCTTT. The rearrangement uses TRBV29-1 and TRBJ1-1, with D unclear. The CDR3 has 13 residues. CDR1 is SQVTM and CDR2 is ANQGSEA in the germline V gene. V was trimmed by 7 bases and J by 1 base, leaving 13 bases between them.

This clone was found a few times. This rearrangement joins TRBV11-2 to TRBJ2-7; D not resolved. Germline CDR1 and CDR2: SGHAT and FQNNGV. With 4 bases removed from V and 1 base from J, the gap between germline ends came to 5 bases. The CDR3 is 12 residues long. This CDR3 reads CASSSLSYEQYF. CDR3 bases: TGTGCCAGCAGCTCCCTATCCTACGAGCAGTACTTC. Variable domain in full (rest from reference TRBV11-2 and TRBJ2-7): EAGVAQSPRYKIIEKRQSVAFWCNPISGHATLYWYQQILGQGPKLLIQFQNNGVVDDSQLPKDRFSAERLKGVDSTLKIQPAKLEDSAVYLCASSSLSYEQYFGPGTRLTVT.

In its sample, this clone was seen a few times. The chain has TRBV6-5 and TRBJ1-5, with D unclear. The CDR3 sequence is 14 residues long. Between the trimmed V and J ends, which lost 4 bases and 6 bases, there was a span of 13 bases. The germline V gene has CDR1 MNHEY and CDR2 SVGAGI. Here the CDR3 reads CASSSARDAQPQHF. The CDR3 coding sequence is TGTGCCAGCAGTTCAGCCAGAGACGCTCAGCCCCAGCATTTT.

The rearrangement joins TRBV6-5 to TRBJ2-2, with unresolved D. The germline V gene has CDR1 MNHEY and CDR2 SVGAGI. V was clipped by 6 bases and J by 2 bases, with 13 bases between them. The CDR3 loop spans 15 amino acids. This CDR3 is CASSRNSVNTGELFF. The CDR3 bases are TGTGCCAGCAGCCGCAACAGCGTAAACACCGGGGAGCTGTTTTTT.

V usage is TRBV7-2 and J usage is TRBJ2-1; D call uncertain. The V gene lost 3 bases and the J gene lost 4 bases, with 7 bases spanning the gap. From germline, CDR1 is SGHTA and CDR2 FQGNSA. This CDR3 is built from 13 residues. The CDR3, as DNA: TGTGCCAGCAGCTTTCAATCGTACAATGAGCAGTTCTTC. Protein sequence: CASSFQSYNEQFF.